These 8 T cell receptor beta chains were sequenced from one sample in a study of shared clonotypes between healthy human individuals (dated by TCRdb to the early 2020s). CD8 naive samples consisted of CD45RO-negative cells that were positively selected for CCR7, yielding a CD45RA+CCR7+ population without TemRA cells. Receptor libraries were prepared by the immunoSEQ multiplex PCR assay. TCRdb obtained this table from immuneACCESS and retained in-frame rearrangements with V and J assigned. These tables miss some clones; where compared with another copy, unresolved V genes account for less than half of the shortfall, and the remainder is unexplained. Present in this sample are roughly 2.1 million clones, 93% of which were seen just once. Under 2% of the sample rests with the top ten. Sequencing was performed on naive CD8+ T cells from PBMCs. Sample cell subset or site, as interpreted from the label and publication: CD45RA+CCR7+. The receptors originated from a man aged 18-30 years in good health. Some clones in this sample may be carry-over from other donors' samples.

The chain employs TRBV28 and TRBJ2-7; no definite D call. With 3 bases removed from V and 3 bases from J, the gap between germline ends came to 9 bases. The CDR3 is 13 amino acids. Germline V gene data show CDR1 as MDHEN and CDR2 as SYDVKM. The CDR3 DNA reads as TGTGCCAGCAGTTTTCTCCCGTACTACGAGCAGTACTTC. This gives the protein CASSFLPYYEQYF.

In this sample, this clone turned up once. The CDR3 spells CASSLVAGGVDEQFF. DNA of the CDR3: TGCGCCAGCAGCTTGGTTGCGGGAGGGGTGGATGAGCAGTTCTTC. The chain is built from TRBV5-1 and TRBJ2-1, with 9 bases lining up with TRBD2. The trim removed 0 bases at V and 8 bases at J, leaving 6 bases unmatched. The CDR3 runs to 15 residues. Germline V CDR1 and CDR2: SGHRS, YFSETQ.

The chain uses TRBV29-1 and TRBJ2-7; 7 bases line up with TRBD1. The CDR3 has 15 residues. V shed 1 base, J shed 0 bases, and the junction held 6 bases outside the gene matches. Germline lookup yields CDR1 SQVTM and CDR2 ANQGSEA. The CDR3 region is CSVEGGTEVSYEQYF. The CDR3 DNA reads TGCAGCGTTGAAGGGGGGACAGAGGTCTCCTACGAGCAGTACTTC.

The V and J genes are TRBV7-9 and TRBJ2-7; possible D gene TRBD2, 5 bases. The CDR3 loop spans 13 amino acids. V was trimmed by 4 bases and J by 3 bases, leaving 10 bases between them. Germline V gene sequence: CDR1 SEHNR, CDR2 FQNEAQ (reference sequence). The CDR3 coding sequence is TGTGCCAGCAGCTACCAGGCGGGCTACGAGCAGTACTTC. Amino acid sequence: CASSYQAGYEQYF.

The chain carries TRBV5-4 and TRBJ2-5; a possible D gene is TRBD2 (6 bases). CDR3 length equals 14 residues. Trimming cost V 3 bases and J 2 bases, with 11 bases left between them. Germline CDR1 is SGHNT and CDR2 is YYREEE (reference sequence). Written as DNA, the CDR3 is TGTGCCAGCAGCTACCGACGGGGGCAAGAGACCCAGTACTTC. Translation gives CASSYRRGQETQYF.

This clone was observed a few times. The chain joins TRBV27 to TRBJ1-1, with 7 positions matching TRBD1. Germline V gives CDR1 MNHEY, CDR2 SMNVEV (reference sequence). The CDR3 sequence is 14 residues long. V lost 3 bases, J lost 8 bases, and 9 bases stayed unmatched. CDR3 in DNA: TGTGCCAGCAGTTTCCGGGACAGACCACTCGAAGCTTTCTTT. Its protein product is CASSFRDRPLEAFF.

This chain links TRBV13 with TRBJ1-1, with D possibly matching TRBD1 (6 bases). The length of the CDR3 is 14 residues. The germline CDR1 and CDR2 sequences are PRHDT and FYEKMQ (reference sequence). V lost 1 base to trimming and J lost 4 bases, with 10 bases between them. The CDR3 region is CASSLDRASTEAFF. The CDR3 DNA follows: TGTGCCAGCAGCTTAGACAGGGCTAGCACTGAAGCTTTCTTT.

This clone appeared once. The chain carries TRBV11-2 and TRBJ2-1; 7 bases are shared with TRBD2. Trimming at V came to 5 bases and at J to 10 bases, leaving 20 bases not matched to a gene. The CDR3 spans 17 residues. Looked up from germline, CDR1 is SGHAT and CDR2 is FQNNGV. The CDR3 nucleotides read TGTGCCAGCAGCCCCTTGCATGGACTAGAGGGCCCGGGCGAGCAGTTCTTC. Translation gives CASSPLHGLEGPGEQFF.